This T cell receptor (beta chain) appears in the sequencing data of a study of cytomegalovirus exposure and HLA in healthy donors. The PCR had 60 Vbeta and 13 Jbeta primers. Method: immunoSEQ multiplex PCR; TCRdb's copy keeps in-frame clones and lacks some. In the table there are roughly 120,000 clones, under 90% of which are singletons. Findings of the study overall: A later look showed TCR association rates differing by HLA locus, highest for DRB1 and lowest for HLA-C.

With respect to this clone: The antigen is unknown.

CDR3 length: 16 residues. Germline CDR1 MNHEY, CDR2 SMNVEV (reference sequence). V lost 0 bases and J lost 7, with 19 bases in between. The sequence was collected from a woman between 40 and 50 years old in good health and CMV-seronegative. The V call is TRBV27, the J call TRBJ2-7; the D is unclear. The specimen sequenced was PBMCs. In DNA, the CDR3 is TGTGCCAGCAGTTTATCCAGCCCTTCTTCCCTCGGGGAGCAGTACTTC. Its translation: CASSLSSPSSLGEQYF.